One T cell receptor beta chain is described in this entry. This sample was included in a study of OX40 agonist ivuxolimab in advanced cancers. Turning to the study itself: It was ivuxolimab, an agonistic anti-OX40 (CD134) antibody, that patients were treated with. Every patient in dose escalation had hepatocellular carcinoma, melanoma, renal cell or head and neck cancer.

Germline V lookup: CDR1 WNHNN, CDR2 SYGVQD (reference sequence). J was trimmed by 0 bases and V by 5 bases; bases with no gene match: 4. The CDR3 runs to 16 residues. Systemic immunosuppression or autoimmune disease history was grounds to exclude patients. Sampling of blood occurred at baseline, cycle 4 day 1, and cycle 7 day 1. Sequencing was performed with immunoSEQ multiplex PCR; in TCRdb, only in-frame clones are kept and a portion is missing. In the table there are approximately 74,000 clones, roughly four fifths of which are singletons. The chain recombines TRBV10-1 with TRBJ1-6, with 7 bases aligning to TRBD1. The sequenced sample was CD4+ or CD8+ T cells sorted from blood, obtained in a trial of the OX40 agonist ivuxolimab. The receptor comes from an adult with an advanced solid tumor such as melanoma, head and neck, liver or kidney cancer. The CDR3 protein is CASSLGQSSYNSPLHF. CDR3 sequence (DNA): TGCGCCAGCAGTCTGGGACAGAGCTCCTATAATTCACCCCTCCACTTT.